This is a list of T cell receptor beta chains from one sample in a study of OX40 agonist ivuxolimab in advanced cancers. Measured with immunoSEQ multiplex PCR; TCRdb has only the in-frame clones, and not every one. The profile shows about 46,000 clones, 70% to 85% of them singletons. The sample was CD4+ or CD8+ T cells sorted from blood, taken in a trial of the OX40 agonist ivuxolimab. These receptors came from an adult with an advanced solid tumor such as melanoma, head and neck, liver or kidney cancer. CDR3s include the opening cysteine and the closing phenylalanine or tryptophan. Each record gives: V gene, J gene, CDR3 protein.

V: TRBV4-1
J: TRBJ1-1
CDR3: CASRGHLKNTEAFF

V: TRBV7-2
J: TRBJ2-5
CDR3: CASSPKEGETQYF

V: TRBV30
J: TRBJ2-6
CDR3: CAWSVLWSRPPSGANVLTF

V: TRBV6-1
J: -
CDR3: CASSLGGRVDEQYF

V: TRBV25-1
J: TRBJ2-5
CDR3: CASSDWGQGETQYF

V: TRBV4-3
J: TRBJ1-1
CDR3: CASSQDWQVNTEAFF

V: TRBV2
J: TRBJ1-6
CDR3: CASSEVEGVYSPLHF

V: TRBV14
J: TRBJ1-6
CDR3: CASSQKWANSPLHF

V: TRBV14
J: TRBJ1-1
CDR3: CASSRRTGGNTEAFF

V: TRBV7-9
J: TRBJ1-2
CDR3: CASSPTDGYTF

V: TRBV10-3
J: TRBJ2-3
CDR3: CAISELPWGGTDTQYF

V: TRBV5-3
J: TRBJ2-7
CDR3: CARSLLALRPQGEQYF

V: TRBV15
J: TRBJ2-3
CDR3: CATKGALRDTQYF

V: TRBV7-2
J: TRBJ1-3
CDR3: CASSYDKGNTIYF

V: TRBV19
J: TRBJ1-1
CDR3: CASSFSRDTEAFF

V: TRBV30
J: TRBJ2-3
CDR3: CAWSAFTDTQYF

V: TRBV30
J: TRBJ1-4
CDR3: CAWSVGGVNEKLFF

V: TRBV2
J: TRBJ1-1
CDR3: CASSSSGQNTEAFF

V: TRBV4-3
J: TRBJ2-3
CDR3: CASSQAPRTGITDTQYF

V: TRBV11-2
J: TRBJ2-2
CDR3: CASRPTGGWQSLNTGELFF

V: TRBV6-4
J: TRBJ2-5
CDR3: CASSGTGTETQYF

V: TRBV6-5
J: TRBJ1-2
CDR3: CAIRSAESNYGYTF

V: TRBV28
J: TRBJ1-2
CDR3: CASSYFDGYTF

V: TRBV5-8
J: TRBJ1-2
CDR3: CASSLADNYGYTF

V: TRBV12-5
J: TRBJ2-7
CDR3: CASGLRGSYEQYF

V: TRBV19
J: TRBJ1-6
CDR3: CASSIAGAGGSPLHF

V: TRBV6-5
J: TRBJ2-1
CDR3: CASSYLSSSYNEQFF

V: TRBV7-8
J: TRBJ2-7
CDR3: CASSLAWDSGVGYF

V: TRBV6-5
J: TRBJ2-2
CDR3: CATKGHLNTGELFF

V: TRBV18
J: TRBJ2-3
CDR3: CASSQGQGVIDTQYF

V: TRBV6-6
J: TRBJ1-1
CDR3: CASSYSLQMNTEAFF

V: TRBV16
J: TRBJ1-1
CDR3: CASSLRLDRLAAFF

V: TRBV11-2
J: TRBJ1-1
CDR3: CASSFNRDTEAFF

V: TRBV7-9
J: TRBJ2-3
CDR3: CASSPGLIPDTQYF

V: TRBV19
J: TRBJ1-3
CDR3: CASSRTVSSGNTIYF

V: TRBV6-5
J: TRBJ2-7
CDR3: CASSDLGEQYF

V: TRBV12-5
J: TRBJ2-2
CDR3: CASGPGHLTGELFF

V: TRBV30
J: TRBJ1-1
CDR3: CAWSVRSLGATFF

V: TRBV19
J: TRBJ1-3
CDR3: CASSIATSGNTIYF

V: TRBV7-9
J: TRBJ2-5
CDR3: CASSSTVETQYF

V: TRBV18
J: TRBJ2-7
CDR3: CASSPISGDFSYEQYF

V: TRBV28
J: TRBJ2-7
CDR3: CASSPAYYEQYF

V: TRBV7-9
J: TRBJ2-3
CDR3: CASSLGSRNTQYF

V: TRBV7-2
J: TRBJ1-5
CDR3: CASSFLGRTSNQPQHF

V: TRBV7-6
J: TRBJ2-5
CDR3: CASSPRGEVAETQYF

V: TRBV10-3
J: TRBJ1-1
CDR3: CAISEPGRQAFF

V: TRBV6-4
J: TRBJ1-1
CDR3: CASSDSNRNTEAFF

V: TRBV10-1
J: TRBJ1-1
CDR3: CASSPLGTGGDMNTEAFF